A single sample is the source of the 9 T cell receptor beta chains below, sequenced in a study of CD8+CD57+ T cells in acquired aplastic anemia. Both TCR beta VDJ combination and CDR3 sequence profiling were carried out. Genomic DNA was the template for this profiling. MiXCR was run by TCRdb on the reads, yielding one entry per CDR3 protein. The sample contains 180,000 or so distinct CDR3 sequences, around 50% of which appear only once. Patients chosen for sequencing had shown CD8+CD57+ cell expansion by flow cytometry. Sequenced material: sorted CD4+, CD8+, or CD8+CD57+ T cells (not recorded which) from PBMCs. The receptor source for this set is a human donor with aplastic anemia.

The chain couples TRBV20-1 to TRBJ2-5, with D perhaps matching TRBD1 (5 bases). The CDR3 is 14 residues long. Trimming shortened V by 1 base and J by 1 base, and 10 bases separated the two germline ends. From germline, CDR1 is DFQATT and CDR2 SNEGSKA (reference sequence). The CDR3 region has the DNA TGCAGTGCTAGAGCATTGGACACCCAAGAGACCCAGTACTTC. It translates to CSARALDTQETQYF.

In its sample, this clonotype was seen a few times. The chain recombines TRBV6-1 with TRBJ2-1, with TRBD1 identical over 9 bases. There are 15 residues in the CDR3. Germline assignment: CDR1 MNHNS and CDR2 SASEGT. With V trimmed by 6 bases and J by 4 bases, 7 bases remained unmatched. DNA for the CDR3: TGTGCCAGCAGGGCCGGGGGACAGGGTTACAATGAGCAGTTCTTC. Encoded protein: CASRAGGQGYNEQFF.

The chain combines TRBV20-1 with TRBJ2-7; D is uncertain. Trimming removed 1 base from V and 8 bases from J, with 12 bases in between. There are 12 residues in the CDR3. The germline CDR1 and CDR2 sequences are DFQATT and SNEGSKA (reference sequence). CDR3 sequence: CSARGGTVKQYF. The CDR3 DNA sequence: TGCAGTGCTAGAGGGGGAACAGTCAAGCAGTACTTC.

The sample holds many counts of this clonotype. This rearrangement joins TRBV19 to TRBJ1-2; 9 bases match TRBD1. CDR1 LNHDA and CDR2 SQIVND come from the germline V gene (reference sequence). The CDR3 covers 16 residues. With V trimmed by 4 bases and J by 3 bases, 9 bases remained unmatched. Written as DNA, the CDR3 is TGTGCCAGTAGTAGCCGGGACAGGGTGCTCCACTATGGCTACACCTTC. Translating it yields CASSSRDRVLHYGYTF.

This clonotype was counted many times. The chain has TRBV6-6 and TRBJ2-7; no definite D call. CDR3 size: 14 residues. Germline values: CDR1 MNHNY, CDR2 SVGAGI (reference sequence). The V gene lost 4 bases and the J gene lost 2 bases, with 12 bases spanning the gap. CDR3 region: CASSSLVSTYEQYF. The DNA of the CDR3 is TGTGCCAGCAGTTCCCTTGTATCGACCTACGAGCAGTACTTC.

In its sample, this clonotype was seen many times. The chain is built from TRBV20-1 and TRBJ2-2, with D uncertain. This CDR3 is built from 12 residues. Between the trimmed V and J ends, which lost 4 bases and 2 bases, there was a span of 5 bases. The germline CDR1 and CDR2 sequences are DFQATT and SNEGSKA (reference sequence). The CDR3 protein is CSAKHNTGELFF. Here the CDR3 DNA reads TGCAGTGCTAAACACAACACCGGGGAGCTGTTTTTT.

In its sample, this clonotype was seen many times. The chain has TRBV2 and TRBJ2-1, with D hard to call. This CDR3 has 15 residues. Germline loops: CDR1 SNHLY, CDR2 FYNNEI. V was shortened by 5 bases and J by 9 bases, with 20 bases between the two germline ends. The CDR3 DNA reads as TGTGCCAGCAGTCCGGGCCCGGTAAGGATCGGTGAGCAGTTCTTC. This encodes CASSPGPVRIGEQFF.

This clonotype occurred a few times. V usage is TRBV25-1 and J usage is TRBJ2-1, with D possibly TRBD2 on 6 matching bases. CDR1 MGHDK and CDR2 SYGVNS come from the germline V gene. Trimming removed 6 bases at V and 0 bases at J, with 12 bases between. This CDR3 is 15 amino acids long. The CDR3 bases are TGTGCCAGCAGCCAACGGGGAGGCTCCTACAATGAGCAGTTCTTC. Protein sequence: CASSQRGGSYNEQFF.

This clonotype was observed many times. The CDR3 DNA is TGCAGCGTTGTTGGGAACACTGAAGCTTTCTTT. This sequence encodes CSVVGNTEAFF. The rearrangement uses TRBV29-1 and TRBJ1-1; D gene unclear. Trimming removed 4 bases from V and 1 base from J, with 4 bases in between. CDR3 size: 11 residues. From germline, CDR1 is SQVTM and CDR2 ANQGSEA. The full variable domain, its missing parts supplied by reference TRBV29-1 and TRBJ1-1, is SAVISQKPSRDICQRGTSLTIQCQVDSQVTMMFWYRQQPGQSLTLIATANQGSEATYESGFVIDKFPISRPNLTFSTLTVSNMSPEDSSIYLCSVVGNTEAFFGQGTRLTVV.